These 28 T cell receptor beta chains came from one sample sequenced in a study of OX40 agonist ivuxolimab in advanced cancers. The repertoire was sequenced with immunoSEQ multiplex PCR; TCRdb's copy has only in-frame clones and lacks some. The repertoire includes tens of thousands of clones, 90% of them detected once, and 0.3% to 0.4% sits in the top ten. The specimen comprised CD4+ or CD8+ T cells sorted from blood, sampled in a trial of the OX40 agonist ivuxolimab. The source of these receptors is an adult with an advanced solid tumor such as melanoma, head and neck, liver or kidney cancer.

The gene calls are TRBV5-1 and TRBJ1-1, with TRBD1 identical over 7 bases. The CDR3 covers 15 residues. V was clipped by 0 bases and J by 1 base; unmatched bases: 3. Germline V lookup: CDR1 SGHRS, CDR2 YFSETQ. The CDR3 DNA follows: TGCGCCAGCAGCTTGGTGGGACAGAAGAACACTGAAGCTTTCTTT. This sequence encodes CASSLVGQKNTEAFF.

The rearrangement links TRBV25-1 to TRBJ1-2; D unresolved. Looked up from germline, CDR1 is MGHDK and CDR2 is SYGVNS. The V gene lost 2 bases and the J gene lost 2 bases, with 3 bases spanning the gap. The CDR3 loop spans 12 amino acids. CDR3 amino acids: CASSEQNYGYTF. In DNA form, the CDR3 reads TGTGCCAGCAGTGAACAGAACTATGGCTACACCTTC.

The chain has TRBV7-6 and TRBJ2-7; TRBD1 aligns across 7 bases. The CDR3 consists of 17 residues. The germline V gene encodes CDR1 SGHVS and CDR2 FNYEAQ. V shed 2 bases and J 6 bases; nucleotides not matched to a gene: 16. CDR3 DNA sequence: TGTGCCAGCAGCTTATCGGCCCCGAGACAGGGATGGGTCGAGCAGTACGTC. The encoded protein is CASSLSAPRQGWVEQYV.

The chain uses TRBV7-2 and TRBJ2-2; D perhaps matches TRBD1 (8 bases). The CDR3 has 17 residues. Trimming took off 1 base at V and 3 bases at J, with 15 bases between the two ends. CDR1 and CDR2 from the germline V gene are SGHTA and FQGNSA. The CDR3 DNA is TGTGCCAGCAGCTTAGGGGGCACAGGGGGGGACACCGGGGAGCTGTTTTTT. Its protein is CASSLGGTGGDTGELFF.

CDR3 coding DNA: TGTGCCAGCAGCCCCGGGCCGGGGGAGGAGACCCAGTACTTC. It is translated as CASSPGPGEETQYF. J is TRBJ2-5 and V is TRBV5-4; D possibly corresponds to TRBD2 (6 bases). V lost 4 bases and J 5 bases, leaving 15 bases between the germline ends. The germline gives CDR1 SGHNT, CDR2 YYREEE (reference sequence). This CDR3 region has 14 residues.

CDR3 amino acids: CASSYQQGWNSPLHF. The CDR3 DNA follows: TGTGCCAGCAGTTACCAGCAGGGATGGAATTCACCCCTCCACTTT. V and J are TRBV6-5 and TRBJ1-6; D might be TRBD1 (5 bases). This CDR3 has 15 amino acids. V was cut by 2 bases and J by 7 bases, with 12 bases left in between. Germline lookup yields CDR1 MNHEY and CDR2 SVGAGI.

For this clone: Other DNA sequences in the sample encode the same CDR3. The rearrangement uses TRBV27 and TRBJ1-3; D is possibly TRBD1 (5 bases). V was trimmed by 3 bases and J by 2 bases, leaving 11 bases between them. From germline, CDR1 is MNHEY and CDR2 SMNVEV (reference sequence). CDR3 size: 15 residues. The CDR3 spells CASSFRGGAGNTIYF. CDR3 nucleotide sequence: TGTGCCAGCAGTTTTCGGGGAGGGGCTGGAAACACCATATATTTT.

The J gene is TRBJ1-2, the V gene TRBV4-1, with D tentatively TRBD1 (5 bases). The CDR3 is made up of 17 amino acids. Germline-derived CDR1 and CDR2 are MGHRA and YSYEKL. V shed 1 base and J shed 0 bases, with 15 bases lying between them. The CDR3 protein is CASSQGLLGGANYGYTF. The CDR3, as DNA: TGCGCCAGCAGCCAAGGATTGCTGGGGGGAGCTAACTATGGCTACACCTTC.

The chain recombines TRBV5-1 with TRBJ2-2; no firm D call. The germline CDR1 and CDR2 sequences are SGHRS and YFSETQ. CDR3 length: 17 residues. V was shortened by 6 bases and J by 1 base, with 19 bases between the two germline ends. CDR3 sequence: CASTHQIGPRNTGELFF. The CDR3 coding sequence is TGCGCCAGCACCCACCAGATAGGACCGAGGAACACCGGGGAGCTGTTTTTT.

V is TRBV20-1 and J is TRBJ1-1; D remains unclear. Germline CDR1 and CDR2: DFQATT and SNEGSKA (reference sequence). Trimming removed 6 bases from V and 7 bases from J, with 9 bases in between. The length of the CDR3 is 10 residues. Written as DNA, the CDR3 is TGCAGTGCCCCGGGCCGTGAAGCTTTCTTT. Amino acids: CSAPGREAFF.

This clone appeared a few times. This chain connects TRBV7-2 to TRBJ1-5, with 9 bases identical to TRBD1. In germline, CDR1 is SGHTA, CDR2 FQGNSA. CDR3 length equals 14 residues. V lost 3 bases and J lost 4; bases outside the gene matches: 1. Written as DNA, the CDR3 is TGTGCCAGCAGCTTCGACAGGGGGAATCAGCCCCAGCATTTT. This translates into CASSFDRGNQPQHF.

This clone was recorded only once. The chain carries TRBV5-6 and TRBJ2-3, with 10 positions matching TRBD1. The CDR3 spans 15 residues. Unmatched junction bases numbered 5, after V lost 4 bases and J lost 3 bases. Germline lookup yields CDR1 SGHDT and CDR2 YYEEEE. Here the CDR3 reads CASSLRTGGTDTQYF. CDR3 DNA: TGTGCCAGCAGCCTACGGACAGGGGGGACAGATACGCAGTATTTT.

The chain joins TRBV5-1 to TRBJ1-1; 7 bases line up with TRBD1. The germline gives CDR1 SGHRS, CDR2 YFSETQ. The CDR3 extends over 15 amino acids. J lost 6 bases, V lost 0 bases, and 8 bases had no gene match. CDR3 in DNA: TGCGCCAGCAGCTTGGAACGTGGGACAGCCCCTGAAGCTTTCTTT. It codes for CASSLERGTAPEAFF.

The chain is built from TRBV28 and TRBJ2-1, with TRBD2 matching over 11 bases. Germline V CDR1 and CDR2: MDHEN, SYDVKM. The CDR3 length is 15 residues. After removal of 3 bases from V and 7 bases from J, the junction contained 5 bases not matched to a gene. CDR3 sequence: CASSLIAGGSNEQFF. The CDR3 DNA reads as TGTGCCAGCAGTTTGATAGCGGGGGGGTCAAATGAGCAGTTCTTC.

The chain uses TRBV6-5 and TRBJ2-1; perhaps D is TRBD1 or TRBD2 (5 bases each). The CDR3 loop spans 12 amino acids. V was cut by 2 bases and J by 8 bases, with 7 bases left in between. The germline V gene has CDR1 MNHEY and CDR2 SVGAGI. The CDR3 region has the DNA TGTGCCAGCAGTTACGAGGGGTATGAGCAGTTCTTC. This sequence encodes CASSYEGYEQFF.

The V and J genes are TRBV11-1 and TRBJ2-1; TRBD1 might be the D (5 bases). V lost 4 bases, J lost 7 bases, and 11 bases lay in between. CDR1 and CDR2 (germline): SGHAT, FQDESV (reference sequence). There are 13 residues in the CDR3. CDR3 in DNA: TGTGCCAGCAGCTCCAGGGCCGAAAATGAGCAGTTCTTC. Its translation is CASSSRAENEQFF.

In DNA, the CDR3 is TGCGCCAGCAGTCCACCGGACAGGGGATATGGCTACACCTTC. Amino acids: CASSPPDRGYGYTF. The chain is built from TRBV23-1 and TRBJ1-2, with 9 positions matching TRBD1. TRBV23-1 is known as an ORF, though its function is uncertain. The CDR3 has 14 amino acids. V shed 4 bases, J shed 5 bases, and the junction held 5 bases outside the gene matches.

The V and J genes are TRBV18 and TRBJ2-1; D remains unclear. Germline loops: CDR1 KGHSH, CDR2 LQKENI. V dropped 0 bases and J dropped 4 bases, with 10 bases sitting between them. The CDR3 is made up of 15 amino acids. The CDR3 region has the DNA TGTGCCAGCTCACCACCGAACAGACCATACAATGAGCAGTTCTTC. It specifies CASSPPNRPYNEQFF.

The chain uses TRBV5-1 and TRBJ2-2, with TRBD2 matching 9 bases. Trimming cost V 0 bases and J 3 bases; bases outside gene matches: 3. Germline lookup yields CDR1 SGHRS and CDR2 YFSETQ. The CDR3 contains 16 residues. The CDR3 is CASSLAGTSYTGELFF. Written as DNA, the CDR3 is TGCGCCAGCAGCTTGGCAGGGACTAGCTACACCGGGGAGCTGTTTTTT.

The chain recombines TRBV2 with TRBJ1-1; weak D call: TRBD1 (6 bases). Germline V gives CDR1 SNHLY, CDR2 FYNNEI. The ends were cut back, 4 bases at V and 3 bases at J, with 15 bases in the middle. This CDR3 has 15 amino acids. As DNA, the CDR3 is TGTGCCAGCAGTGGCTCAGTAGGGGGGGACACTGAAGCTTTCTTT. This gives the protein CASSGSVGGDTEAFF.

The V call is TRBV5-1, the J call TRBJ1-2; D call uncertain. Trimming cost V 0 bases and J 3 bases, with 12 bases left between them. Germline V gene sequence: CDR1 SGHRS, CDR2 YFSETQ. This CDR3 is built from 15 residues. The CDR3 is CASSLAVSGDYGYTF. CDR3 nucleotide sequence: TGCGCCAGCAGCTTGGCGGTCTCTGGGGACTATGGCTACACCTTC.

V is TRBV7-3 and J is TRBJ2-1, with 9 bases lining up with TRBD1. Trimming took 4 bases from V and 4 from J; bases not matched to a gene: 5. Germline CDR1 and CDR2: SGHTA and FQGTGA. The CDR3 runs 15 residues. This chain's CDR3 is CASSWDRDSYNEQFF. CDR3 nucleotide sequence: TGTGCCAGCAGCTGGGACAGGGACTCTTACAATGAGCAGTTCTTC.

This clone occurred once. The rearrangement joins TRBV28 to TRBJ2-3; 11 bases align to TRBD2. CDR1 is MDHEN, CDR2 SYDVKM, per germline. V was clipped by 3 bases and J by 8 bases; unmatched bases: 7. The CDR3 is 15 amino acids. CDR3 region: CASSLLLAGGGTQYF. CDR3 nucleotide sequence: TGTGCCAGCAGTTTGTTGCTAGCGGGGGGAGGTACGCAGTATTTT.

The chain uses TRBV18 and TRBJ1-2, with D maybe TRBD1 (6 bases). Trimming removed 3 bases at V and 0 bases at J, with 11 bases between. The CDR3 spans 15 residues. Germline CDR1 KGHSH, CDR2 LQKENI. The CDR3 protein is CASSPDSGSNYGYTF. CDR3 sequence (DNA): TGTGCCAGCTCACCGGACAGCGGTTCTAACTATGGCTACACCTTC.

This chain links TRBV6-5 with TRBJ1-5; tentatively, D is TRBD1 (5 bases). Germline V gene lookup returns CDR1 MNHEY and CDR2 SVGAGI. Trimming removed 6 bases from V and 6 bases from J, with 15 bases in between. The CDR3 consists of 14 residues. This chain's CDR3 is CASSLPWGIQPQHF. The CDR3 DNA reads as TGTGCCAGCAGCCTTCCTTGGGGCATTCAGCCCCAGCATTTT.

The chain recombines TRBV19 with TRBJ1-1; 12 nucleotides line up with TRBD1. The germline gives CDR1 LNHDA, CDR2 SQIVND (reference sequence). V dropped 6 bases and J dropped 1; count of bases not matched to a gene: 9. The CDR3 runs 17 residues. The CDR3 loop reads CASRVPGQGAWNTEAFF. CDR3 bases: TGTGCCAGTAGGGTACCGGGACAGGGGGCATGGAACACTGAAGCTTTCTTT.

This clone was detected only once. The chain carries TRBV5-1 and TRBJ2-7; 8 bases align to TRBD2. V gave up 0 bases and J gave up 1 base; unmatched junction bases: 6. Germline loops: CDR1 SGHRS, CDR2 YFSETQ. The CDR3 runs to 16 residues. This CDR3 reads CASSLVAGGLSYEQYV. The CDR3 coding sequence is TGCGCCAGCAGCTTGGTCGCGGGGGGCCTTTCCTACGAGCAGTACGTC.

This sequence joins TRBV7-9 and TRBJ1-6; maybe TRBD1 (5 bases). In germline, CDR1 is SEHNR, CDR2 FQNEAQ (reference sequence). The CDR3 is 14 amino acids. Trimming removed 5 bases from V and 9 bases from J, with 14 bases in between. Written as DNA, the CDR3 is TGTGCCAGCAGCCTCCCCCGGGGCGGTTCACCCCTCCACTTT. It is translated as CASSLPRGGSPLHF. Looking up the rest from reference TRBV7-9 and TRBJ1-6 gives the full variable domain: DTGVSQNPRHKITKRGQNVTFRCDPISEHNRLYWYRQTLGQGPEFLTYFQNEAQLEKSRLLSDRFSAERPKGSFSTLEIQRTEQGDSAMYLCASSLPRGGSPLHFGNGTRLTVT.